The 24 T cell receptor beta chains reported below all come from one sample, sequenced in a study of T cells in localized non-small cell lung cancer. Some clones are missing from TCRdb's copy, which holds only in-frame ones; the method was immunoSEQ multiplex PCR. The sample yields about 1,500 clones, 34% seen once. Here the sequenced sample was normal lung tissue next to the tumor, taken before any cancer treatment. The receptors shown here come from a woman aged 40 to 75 with stage I lung adenocarcinoma.

This clone was counted between two and nine times. The CDR3 spells CASSQPGLAGGGYEQYF. The CDR3 nucleotides are TGCGCCAGCAGCCAACCCGGACTAGCGGGAGGGGGGTACGAGCAGTACTTC. V usage is TRBV4-1 and J usage is TRBJ2-7; 15 positions agree with TRBD2. The J segment lost 4 bases and the V segment lost 2 bases, leaving 6 bases of the junction unmatched. The germline V gene encodes CDR1 MGHRA and CDR2 YSYEKL. The CDR3 has 17 residues.

V usage is TRBV25-1 and J usage is TRBJ1-2, with a possible D match to TRBD1 (5 bases). CDR1 is MGHDK and CDR2 is SYGVNS in the germline V gene. The V and J ends lost 3 bases and 4 bases respectively, with 12 bases between them. This CDR3 region has 14 residues. CDR3 coding DNA: TGTGCCAGCAGTGATGAGGGACCCTTCTATGGCTACACCTTC. It codes for CASSDEGPFYGYTF.

The chain carries TRBV15 and TRBJ2-7, with D unclear. V gave up 4 bases and J gave up 2 bases, with 15 bases separating them. Germline CDR1 is LNHNV and CDR2 is YYDKDF (reference sequence). The CDR3 has 15 amino acids. The CDR3 DNA reads as TGTGCCACCAGCACTCGGACGGACCGGCCCTACGAGCAGTACTTC. Amino acids: CATSTRTDRPYEQYF.

This clone was counted only a few times. This chain uses TRBV19 with TRBJ1-5, with D tentatively TRBD1 (5 bases). The CDR3 is made up of 14 amino acids. Trimming took 7 bases from V and 0 from J, leaving 10 bases between them. The germline V gene has CDR1 LNHDA and CDR2 SQIVND (reference sequence). Here the CDR3 reads CASTDSYSNQPQHF. The CDR3 nucleotides are TGTGCCAGTACCGACAGTTATAGCAATCAGCCCCAGCATTTT.

On this clone: One junction end disagrees with the germline gene, perhaps due to a read error. CDR3 in amino acids: CASSPSTPDRGSFLF. As DNA, the CDR3 is TGTGCCAGCTCACCCTCTACTCCTGACAGGGGATCATTCCTCTTC. The genes are TRBV18 and TRBJ2-4, with 8 bases that match TRBD1. The V gene's germline CDR1 is KGHSH and CDR2 LQKENI. The CDR3 sequence is 15 residues long.

This clone was counted between two and nine times. The chain links TRBV15 to TRBJ1-1; D is ambiguous. V was shortened by 3 bases and J by 0 bases, with 11 bases between the two germline ends. Germline CDR1 is LNHNV and CDR2 is YYDKDF (reference sequence). The CDR3 spans 15 residues. As DNA, the CDR3 is TGTGCCACCAGCAGTTCGGTCAGCATGAACACTGAAGCTTTCTTT. It translates to CATSSSVSMNTEAFF. The variable domain in full, with the rest retrieved from reference TRBV15 and TRBJ1-1, is DAMVIQNPRYQVTQFGKPVTLSCSQTLNHNVMYWYQQKSSQAPKLLFHYYDKDFNNEADTPDNFQSRRPNTSFCFLDIRSPGLGDTAMYLCATSSSVSMNTEAFFGQGTRLTVV.

J is TRBJ2-1 and V is TRBV15, with 10 bases matching TRBD2. Trimming cost V 5 bases and J 4 bases; bases outside gene matches: 8. The CDR3 has 16 residues. Germline-derived CDR1 and CDR2 are LNHNV and YYDKDF (reference sequence). The CDR3 DNA reads as TGTGCCACCAGCGGGGGAGCGGGGGGGCCGTACAATGAGCAGTTCTTC. The encoded protein is CATSGGAGGPYNEQFF.

The rearrangement uses TRBV19 and TRBJ2-4; D is unresolved. The germline V gene has CDR1 LNHDA and CDR2 SQIVND (reference sequence). This CDR3 is 15 amino acids long. V was shortened by 5 bases and J by 0 bases, with 11 bases between the two germline ends. This CDR3 is CASSPSTVAKNIQYF. The CDR3 DNA sequence: TGTGCCAGTAGTCCTTCGACGGTAGCCAAAAACATTCAGTACTTC.

This chain connects TRBV19 to TRBJ1-2; D unresolved. There are 13 residues in the CDR3. The V gene lost 3 bases and the J gene lost 1 base, with 6 bases spanning the gap. CDR1 is LNHDA, CDR2 SQIVND, per germline (reference sequence). CDR3 protein: CASSIWGNYGYTF. CDR3 nucleotides: TGTGCCAGTAGTATTTGGGGTAACTATGGCTACACCTTC.

The rearrangement links TRBV6-8 to TRBJ2-7; possibly TRBD1 for D (5 bases). The V gene's germline CDR1 is MNHGY and CDR2 SAAAGT. Trimming stripped 0 bases from V and 2 bases from J, with 8 bases between. The CDR3 is 14 amino acids. The CDR3 reads CASSYSSGTYEQYF. CDR3 nucleotide sequence: TGTGCCAGCAGTTACTCGTCAGGGACCTACGAGCAGTACTTC.

By share of the sample, this clone is medium-sized (0.01 to 0.1%). The chain is built from TRBV11-3 and TRBJ2-1; 7 nucleotides line up with TRBD2. This CDR3 comprises 16 residues. V trimming: 3 bases; J trimming: 0 bases; junction bases outside the gene matches: 5. CDR1 and CDR2 from the germline V gene are SGHNT and YENEEA. CDR3 sequence (DNA): TGTGCCAGCAGCTTCGGCGGGGGTGCCTCCTACAATGAGCAGTTCTTC. Translation: CASSFGGGASYNEQFF.

The chain recombines TRBV11-3 with TRBJ1-2; 8 bases line up with TRBD1. Germline assignment: CDR1 SGHNT and CDR2 YENEEA. CDR3 length: 14 residues. With V trimmed by 4 bases and J by 7 bases, 8 bases remained unmatched. The CDR3 bases are TGTGCCAGCAGCTATCTTGCAGGGGGCGGTGGCTACACCTTC. Protein sequence: CASSYLAGGGGYTF.

By share of the sample, this clone is medium-sized (0.01 to 0.1%). The chain joins TRBV1 to TRBJ1-3; the D call in the table, TRBD1, was not verified against the DNA. TRBV1 is described as a pseudogene. The CDR3 totals 15 residues. CDR3 protein: CASSQRTGGGNTIYF. CDR3 DNA sequence: TGCGCCAGCAGCCAAAGGACAGGGGGAGGAAACACCATATATTTT.

The chain combines TRBV10-2 with TRBJ2-1, with TRBD2 identical over 10 bases. The germline gives CDR1 WSHSY, CDR2 SAAADI. The CDR3 loop spans 16 amino acids. Losses at the gene ends were 6 bases for V and 4 bases for J; bases not matched to a gene: 9. CDR3: CASSRAGGTLYNEQFF. The CDR3 bases are TGCGCCAGCAGCCGAGCGGGAGGGACTCTATACAATGAGCAGTTCTTC.

The chain employs TRBV19 and TRBJ2-2; no clear D gene. The V gene's germline CDR1 is LNHDA and CDR2 SQIVND (reference sequence). This CDR3 is built from 14 residues. Trimming took off 7 bases at V and 3 bases at J, with 12 bases between the two ends. The CDR3 sequence is CASISDGYTGELFF. CDR3 DNA: TGTGCCAGTATATCTGATGGGTACACCGGGGAGCTGTTTTTT.

This clone was detected a few times. CDR3 in amino acids: CASSLVADGYNEQFF. As DNA, the CDR3 is TGTGCCAGCAGCTTGGTCGCGGACGGTTACAATGAGCAGTTCTTC. V is TRBV7-5 and J is TRBJ2-1. TRBV7-5 is a listed pseudogene. This CDR3 spans 15 amino acids.

The chain couples TRBV19 to TRBJ1-5, with unresolved D. V gave up 3 bases and J gave up 1 base, with 10 bases separating them. Germline CDR1 is LNHDA and CDR2 is SQIVND (reference sequence). The CDR3 contains 15 residues. The CDR3 DNA sequence: TGTGCCAGTAGTATTTGGGCAGTCAGCAATCAGCCCCAGCATTTT. It translates to CASSIWAVSNQPQHF.

This chain connects TRBV19 to TRBJ1-1, with D perhaps TRBD1 (5 bases). CDR3 length: 13 residues. Per the germline V gene, CDR1 is LNHDA and CDR2 is SQIVND (reference sequence). Trimming shortened V by 5 bases and J by 4 bases, and 11 bases separated the two germline ends. Here the CDR3 DNA reads TGTGCCAGTAGTTGGGGCGCGGGCACTGAAGCTTTCTTT. Translated: CASSWGAGTEAFF.

The rearrangement links TRBV19 to TRBJ2-1; no firm D call. This CDR3 is built from 12 residues. The V end was cut by 1 base, the J end by 9 bases, with 7 bases between. The germline gives CDR1 LNHDA, CDR2 SQIVND (reference sequence). The CDR3 reads CASSIGSVEQFF. CDR3 DNA sequence: TGTGCCAGTAGTATAGGTTCGGTTGAGCAGTTCTTC.

The chain links TRBV15 to TRBJ2-7; TRBD2 matches at 9 bases. V was clipped by 1 base and J by 5 bases; unmatched bases: 6. The CDR3 contains 15 residues. Germline-derived CDR1 and CDR2 are LNHNV and YYDKDF (reference sequence). The CDR3 is CATSRVGLAFDEQYF. The CDR3 region has the DNA TGTGCCACCAGCAGAGTCGGACTAGCGTTCGACGAGCAGTACTTC.

The chain uses TRBV11-3 and TRBJ1-1; possibly TRBD1 for D (5 bases). This CDR3 has 16 amino acids. V was cut by 4 bases and J by 0 bases, with 15 bases left in between. In germline, CDR1 is SGHNT, CDR2 YENEEA. For the CDR3, the DNA is TGTGCCAGCAGCTCCGGTTTTGGGGGATTGAACACTGAAGCTTTCTTT. Residues: CASSSGFGGLNTEAFF.

This chain uses TRBV11-3 with TRBJ2-2; D remains ambiguous. This CDR3 region has 15 residues. Germline V gene sequence: CDR1 SGHNT, CDR2 YENEEA. V lost 3 bases to trimming and J lost 0 bases, with 8 bases between them. The CDR3 DNA reads TGTGCCAGCAGCTTGGTGGGGTCGAACACCGGGGAGCTGTTTTTT. This translates into CASSLVGSNTGELFF. The complete variable domain, with remaining parts taken from reference TRBV11-3 and TRBJ2-2, reads EAGVVQSPRYKIIEKKQPVAFWCNPISGHNTLYWYLQNLGQGPELLIRYENEEAVDDSQLPKDRFSAERLKGVDSTLKIQPAELGDSAVYLCASSLVGSNTGELFFGEGSRLTVL.

The chain uses TRBV19 and TRBJ1-2, with a tentative D call TRBD1 (6 bases). CDR1 and CDR2 from the germline V gene are LNHDA and SQIVND (reference sequence). Trimming removed 7 bases from V and 4 bases from J, with 13 bases in between. This CDR3 is 13 amino acids long. The CDR3 loop reads CASNIQGGYGYTF. The CDR3 region has the DNA TGTGCCAGTAACATACAGGGAGGCTATGGCTACACCTTC.

This clone was detected a few times. The V gene is TRBV4-1, the J gene TRBJ2-1; 8 bases match TRBD2. CDR1 and CDR2 from the germline V gene are MGHRA and YSYEKL. Losses at the gene ends were 1 base for V and 4 bases for J; bases not matched to a gene: 6. The CDR3 length is 16 residues. The CDR3 loop is CASSQVAGYTYNEQFF. In DNA, the CDR3 is TGCGCCAGCAGCCAAGTAGCGGGGTATACTTACAATGAGCAGTTCTTC.